A single sample gave rise to the 30 T cell receptor beta chains below, sequenced in a study of blood T cell repertoires in COVID-19. The data were produced by immunoSEQ multiplex PCR, yet TCRdb's version contains in-frame clones alone and is incomplete. The sample yields about 320,000 clones, 85% to 95% seen once. Sequenced sample: PBMCs or T cells enriched from blood (not recorded which). Source of these receptors: a woman aged 25-40 years who had been exposed to COVID-19.

About this clone: A junction end diverges from the germline sequence, so it may reflect a read error. The chain links TRBV7-8 to TRBJ2-3, with TRBD1 matching 10 bases. This CDR3 is 13 amino acids long. Germline CDR1 is SGHVS and CDR2 is FQNEAQ. CDR3 in DNA: TGTGCCAGCAGCTTAGATTTTGGGGACAGGGGTAAATTT. It is translated as CASSLDFGDRGKF.

The chain combines TRBV5-6 with TRBJ1-3; D remains ambiguous. This CDR3 spans 17 amino acids. V was clipped by 4 bases and J by 1 base, with 18 bases between them. Per the germline V gene, CDR1 is SGHDT and CDR2 is YYEEEE. CDR3 coding DNA: TGTGCCAGCAGCCTACCCCCCCGGGTGACGTCTGGAAACACCATATATTTT. Translating gives CASSLPPRVTSGNTIYF.

This clone showed up just once. The chain carries TRBV7-2 and TRBJ1-6; TRBD1 might be the D (6 bases). Germline CDR1 is SGHTA and CDR2 is FQGNSA. CDR3 length: 13 residues. Trimming shortened V by 7 bases and J by 8 bases, and 12 bases separated the two germline ends. The CDR3, as DNA: TGTGCCAGCACGATTGGACAGTATTCACCCCTCCACTTT. The encoded protein is CASTIGQYSPLHF.

The rearrangement uses TRBV5-5 and TRBJ2-1; D possibly corresponds to TRBD2 (6 bases). Deletions cut 0 bases from V and 0 bases from J, with 10 bases between. There are 16 residues in the CDR3. Germline CDR1 and CDR2: SGHKS and YYEKEE (reference sequence). CDR3 sequence (DNA): TGTGCCAGCAGCTTGGGGGACTTGAGCTCCTACAATGAGCAGTTCTTC. Translating it yields CASSLGDLSSYNEQFF. Drawing the rest from reference TRBV5-5 and TRBJ2-1, the complete variable domain is DAGVTQSPTHLIKTRGQQVTLRCSPISGHKSVSWYQQVLGQGPQFIFQYYEKEERGRGNFPDRFSARQFPNYSSELNVNALLLGDSALYLCASSLGDLSSYNEQFFGPGTRLTVL.

This clone has a single count. CDR3 amino acids: CASSPPDNPRGTQYF. CDR3 bases: TGTGCCAGCTCACCACCGGATAATCCCAGGGGGACGCAGTATTTT. The J gene is TRBJ2-3, the V gene TRBV18, with TRBD1 matching 7 bases. V lost 0 bases and J lost 9; bases outside the gene matches: 9. CDR3 length equals 15 residues. The germline gives CDR1 KGHSH, CDR2 LQKENI.

The V call is TRBV4-1, the J call TRBJ1-3; D is possibly TRBD1 (6 bases). The CDR3 spans 16 residues. Germline V gene lookup returns CDR1 MGHRA and CDR2 YSYEKL. The germline V and J ends were trimmed by 3 bases and 0 bases, with 12 bases remaining between them. CDR3 DNA: TGCGCCAGCAGCCAGACAGGACCTTTCTCTGGAAACACCATATATTTT. Its translation: CASSQTGPFSGNTIYF.

CDR3 protein: CASSFIGRPAEKLFF. CDR3 coding DNA: TGTGCCAGCAGTTTTATTGGCAGGCCAGCTGAAAAACTGTTTTTT. This sequence joins TRBV27 and TRBJ1-4; D remains ambiguous. Trimming took off 3 bases at V and 7 bases at J, with 15 bases between the two ends. Germline V gene lookup returns CDR1 MNHEY and CDR2 SMNVEV (reference sequence). The CDR3 totals 15 residues.

The chain is built from TRBV2 and TRBJ2-5, with a possible D match to TRBD1 (5 bases). Trimming stripped 4 bases from V and 7 bases from J, with 19 bases between. Per the germline V gene, CDR1 is SNHLY and CDR2 is FYNNEI. The CDR3 is 15 amino acids. The CDR3 bases are TGTGCCAGCAGTGGGCACACGACACAGGCAGGGACCCAGTACTTC. It codes for CASSGHTTQAGTQYF.

For the CDR3, the DNA is TGTGCCATCACCTTGGATCCTAGAGGCACTGAAGCTTTCTTT. It yields the protein CAITLDPRGTEAFF. The chain has TRBV10-3 and TRBJ1-1; no definite D call. Between the trimmed V and J ends, which lost 7 bases and 4 bases, there was a span of 16 bases. CDR1 is ENHRY, CDR2 SYGVKD, per germline. The CDR3 is 14 residues long.

This chain uses TRBV5-5 with TRBJ1-1, with D possibly TRBD1 on 6 matching bases. Between the trimmed V and J ends, which lost 4 bases and 5 bases, there was a span of 24 bases. Germline V gives CDR1 SGHKS, CDR2 YYEKEE (reference sequence). This CDR3 comprises 17 residues. CDR3 residues: CASSLAAGTTVGTEAFF. CDR3 sequence (DNA): TGTGCCAGCAGCCTTGCCGCCGGGACAACGGTCGGAACTGAAGCTTTCTTT.

V usage is TRBV5-1 and J usage is TRBJ2-5; TRBD2 might be the D (6 bases). Germline assignment: CDR1 SGHRS and CDR2 YFSETQ. This CDR3 region has 14 residues. Trimming left V 4 bases short and J 9 bases short, with 19 bases between. CDR3 in DNA: TGCGCCAGCAGCCCAAGCGGGCAAGGTGGCTCCCAGTACTTC. Its protein product is CASSPSGQGGSQYF.

The genes are TRBV4-2 and TRBJ2-1, with 8 bases fitting TRBD2. The CDR3 runs 16 residues. The V and J ends lost 5 bases and 8 bases, in that order; junction bases with no gene match: 14. Per germline, CDR1 LGHNA and CDR2 YNFKEQ. This chain's CDR3 is CASSVEAGGRWDEQFF. The CDR3 nucleotides are TGTGCCAGCAGCGTAGAGGCGGGGGGTCGTTGGGATGAGCAGTTCTTC.

The V and J genes are TRBV5-5 and TRBJ1-6; D gene uncertain. Germline CDR1 is SGHKS and CDR2 is YYEKEE (reference sequence). V gave up 4 bases and J gave up 7 bases, with 9 bases separating them. The CDR3 length is 13 residues. CDR3 bases: TGTGCCAGCAGCCCTCAACTAAATTCACCCCTCCACTTT. It translates to CASSPQLNSPLHF.

The rearrangement uses TRBV6-5 and TRBJ1-1, with 7 bases fitting TRBD1. This CDR3 region has 13 residues. The ends lost 2 bases at V and 6 bases at J; junction bases unmatched: 3. The germline V gene has CDR1 MNHEY and CDR2 SVGAGI. The CDR3 is CASSYAGQPEAFF. The CDR3 nucleotides read TGTGCCAGCAGTTACGCGGGACAGCCTGAAGCTTTCTTT.

V is TRBV18 and J is TRBJ2-7; 7 nucleotides match TRBD2. In germline, CDR1 is KGHSH, CDR2 LQKENI. The CDR3 totals 15 residues. V gave up 4 bases and J gave up 0 bases; unmatched junction bases: 6. The CDR3 DNA reads as TGTGCCAGCTCACTACTTCCGGGGGGCTCCTACGAGCAGTACTTC. Amino acids: CASSLLPGGSYEQYF.

The chain is built from TRBV10-3 and TRBJ2-7; the D is unclear. This CDR3 is built from 17 residues. Germline CDR1 is ENHRY and CDR2 is SYGVKD. Trimming removed 0 bases from V and 0 bases from J, with 15 bases in between. The CDR3 DNA follows: TGTGCCATCAGTGAGTCGAGCGTCCGCAGTAGCTCCTACGAGCAGTACTTC. This encodes CAISESSVRSSSYEQYF.

On this clone itself: This same CDR3 is encoded by further DNA sequences in the sample. The CDR3 loop is CASSIRDGNTIYF. Written as DNA, the CDR3 is TGTGCCAGTAGTATCCGGGATGGAAACACCATATATTTT. The chain combines TRBV19 with TRBJ1-3; D gene uncertain. Looked up from germline, CDR1 is LNHDA and CDR2 is SQIVND (reference sequence). V dropped 3 bases and J dropped 3 bases, with 6 bases sitting between them. This CDR3 spans 13 amino acids.

The V and J genes are TRBV7-3 and TRBJ2-1; TRBD2 aligns across 11 bases. The CDR3 is 15 residues long. With 5 bases clipped from V and 7 bases from J, the junction kept 7 bases outside the gene matches. Germline V CDR1 and CDR2: SGHTA, FQGTGA. CDR3 sequence (DNA): TGTGCCAGCAGCCGGCAGGGACTAGCGGAGAATGAGCAGTTCTTC. Amino acid sequence: CASSRQGLAENEQFF.

This clone was seen only once. The chain employs TRBV29-1 and TRBJ2-5, with 7 positions matching TRBD1. The CDR3 extends over 14 amino acids. The trim removed 4 bases at V and 2 bases at J, leaving 7 bases unmatched. The germline V gene has CDR1 SQVTM and CDR2 ANQGSEA. This CDR3 reads CSVGQTGLQETQYF. The DNA for the CDR3 is TGCAGCGTTGGCCAGACAGGGCTACAAGAGACCCAGTACTTC.

The rearrangement uses TRBV12-3 or TRBV12-4 and TRBJ1-1, with D perhaps matching TRBD1 (6 bases). V was cut by 5 bases and J by 8 bases, with 9 bases left in between. This CDR3 is built from 11 residues. The CDR3 is CASSPTGEAFF. DNA for the CDR3: TGTGCCAGCAGTCCCACAGGGGAAGCTTTCTTT.

The rearrangement uses TRBV2 and TRBJ2-3, with a possible D match to TRBD2 (6 bases). The CDR3 is 15 amino acids. Germline CDR1 reads SNHLY; CDR2 reads FYNNEI. Trimming cost V 2 bases and J 4 bases, with 13 bases left between them. CDR3 residues: CASSETGLPPDTQYF. The CDR3, as DNA: TGTGCCAGCAGTGAAACGGGACTCCCTCCAGATACGCAGTATTTT.

The chain is built from TRBV4-1 and TRBJ2-1; D possibly corresponds to TRBD2 (6 bases). Trimming removed 0 bases at V and 3 bases at J, with 15 bases between. The CDR3 covers 17 residues. Germline V CDR1 and CDR2: MGHRA, YSYEKL. In DNA, the CDR3 is TGCGCCAGCAGCCAAGATTTCGGCGGGGTAAACTACAATGAGCAGTTCTTC. Translated: CASSQDFGGVNYNEQFF.

This chain connects TRBV10-3 to TRBJ2-3; tentative D call: TRBD1 (5 bases). Looked up from germline, CDR1 is ENHRY and CDR2 is SYGVKD. This CDR3 spans 15 amino acids. V lost 3 bases to trimming and J lost 0 bases, with 10 bases between them. CDR3 sequence reads: CAISDRQSSTDTQYF. CDR3 coding DNA: TGTGCCATCAGTGACAGACAGTCTAGCACAGATACGCAGTATTTT.

This chain joins TRBV9 and TRBJ1-2; 7 bases are shared with TRBD1. J gave up 6 bases and V 4 bases, and 12 bases lay outside the gene matches. The CDR3 is made up of 15 amino acids. Germline CDR1 and CDR2: SGDLS and YYNGEE. CDR3 nucleotides: TGTGCCAGCAGCCCCGGAAGACAGGGTCCAGATGGCTACACCTTC. Translating gives CASSPGRQGPDGYTF.

This chain links TRBV5-8 with TRBJ2-5, with D tentatively TRBD2 (6 bases). The CDR3 consists of 14 residues. CDR1 is SGHTS and CDR2 is YDEGEE in the germline V gene. Trimming left V 1 base short and J 5 bases short, with 12 bases between. The CDR3 loop is CASSLWSRGETQYF. CDR3 coding DNA: TGTGCCAGCAGCTTGTGGTCTCGGGGGGAGACCCAGTACTTC.

The CDR3 loop is CASSVGTGGGEAFF. CDR3 in DNA: TGTGCCAGCAGCGTCGGGACAGGGGGCGGTGAAGCTTTCTTT. The V gene is TRBV11-2, the J gene TRBJ1-1, with 12 bases lining up with TRBD1. The CDR3 runs 14 residues. Germline loops: CDR1 SGHAT, CDR2 FQNNGV. Trimming took 5 bases from V and 7 from J; bases not matched to a gene: 5.

As regards this clone: Other DNA variants within this sample encode the same CDR3. The rearrangement uses TRBV19 and TRBJ1-2; D might be TRBD1 (5 bases). The germline V gene encodes CDR1 LNHDA and CDR2 SQIVND (reference sequence). The ends were cut back, 5 bases at V and 0 bases at J, with 10 bases in the middle. CDR3 size: 14 residues. The CDR3 spells CASSRQTPNYGYTF. For the CDR3, the DNA is TGTGCCAGTAGTCGACAGACGCCTAACTATGGCTACACCTTC. The entire variable domain, with the rest obtained from reference TRBV19 and TRBJ1-2, is as follows: DGGITQSPKYLFRKEGQNVTLSCEQNLNHDAMYWYRQDPGQGLRLIYYSQIVNDFQKGDIAEGYSVSREKKESFPLTVTSAQKNPTAFYLCASSRQTPNYGYTFGSGTRLTVV.

This clone was detected only once. V is TRBV5-1 and J is TRBJ1-3; perhaps TRBD1 as D (5 bases). The CDR3 runs to 13 residues. CDR1 is SGHRS, CDR2 YFSETQ, per germline. V lost 4 bases to trimming and J lost 2 bases, with 7 bases between them. The CDR3 reads CASSPGPGNTIYF. The CDR3 DNA sequence: TGCGCCAGCAGCCCAGGGCCTGGAAACACCATATATTTT.

The chain carries TRBV7-2 and TRBJ1-4; possibly TRBD1 for D (5 bases). Looked up from germline, CDR1 is SGHTA and CDR2 is FQGNSA. The CDR3 extends over 12 amino acids. The V end was cut by 6 bases, the J end by 6 bases, with 8 bases between. CDR3 sequence reads: CASSQGYEKLFF. The CDR3 nucleotides read TGTGCCAGCAGTCAGGGCTATGAAAAACTGTTTTTT.

V and J are TRBV5-1 and TRBJ1-2, with 10 nucleotides matching TRBD1. The CDR3 is 14 amino acids. The V gene end was trimmed by 4 bases and the J gene end by 4 bases; junction bases not matched to a gene: 4. Germline V gives CDR1 SGHRS, CDR2 YFSETQ. In nucleotides, the CDR3 is TGCGCCAGCAGCAGGGGACAGGGGCCCTATGGCTACACCTTC. Protein sequence: CASSRGQGPYGYTF.